The 2 T cell receptor beta chains below all came from one sample that was sequenced in a study of shared clonotypes between healthy human individuals. The naive CD8 population came from CD45RO-negative cells selected for CCR7, without terminally differentiated effector memory CD45RA+ cells. The data were produced by immunoSEQ multiplex PCR, yet TCRdb's version contains in-frame clones alone and is incomplete. The table has roughly 810,000 clones, roughly 96% seen once; the top ten hold over 0.2%. The specimen was naive CD8+ T cells sorted from blood. The receptors derive from a man in his thirties or forties in good health.

This clone came up once. V and J are TRBV6-5 and TRBJ2-3; D is uncertain. CDR1 and CDR2 from the germline V gene are MNHEY and SVGAGI. The CDR3 has 12 residues. V lost 6 bases, J lost 6 bases, and 10 bases lay in between. This chain's CDR3 is CASRGGRDTQYF. The DNA of the CDR3 is TGTGCCAGCAGAGGCGGTAGGGATACGCAGTATTTT.

This clone was detected a few times. The rearrangement joins TRBV6-5 to TRBJ2-7; 7 bases line up with TRBD2. The CDR3 is 13 amino acids. From germline, CDR1 is MNHEY and CDR2 SVGAGI. Trimming cost V 10 bases and J 3 bases; bases outside gene matches: 9. CDR3 region: CATSPGLNYEQYF. CDR3 coding DNA: TGTGCCACTTCACCGGGACTAAACTACGAGCAGTACTTC.